The source of this T cell receptor (beta chain) is a study of T cells after posttransplantation cyclophosphamide (dated by TCRdb to 2016 to 2018). Some background on the complete study: T cell repertoire reconstitution was tracked by TRB sequencing after myeloablative bone marrow transplantation in which posttransplantation cyclophosphamide was used as GVHD prophylaxis. Because TRA and TRB clonality correlated tightly in 10 or so samples, the subsequent TCR analyses were limited to TRB only. Samples from fewer than 40 PTCy-treated patients and approximately 15 related bone marrow donors of those patients were subjected to antigen receptor sequencing. In 3 patients, up to 3 additional blood samples taken between 2 and 5.2 years after transplant also underwent TRB sequencing, as did pretransplant blood from several patients. Blood from every one of the 30 or so PTCy patients who had 1-year posttransplant specimens underwent TRB sequencing. Public TRB sequences were queried against a database of over 3,600 sequences associated with responses to pathogens, tumor antigens, self-antigens and alloantigens. The paper as a whole reports these results and caveats: The TRB repertoires of T cells infiltrating skin or GI tract showed only limited overlap with the TRB repertoires of T cells in blood. At 1-2 months, donor-recipient similarity was low but rose over the first year, and the later blood repertoires were often dominated by donor CD8+ memory clones. Across the roughly 48 patients, TRB clonality was highly associated with recipient CMV seropositivity and CMV reactivation, and diversity with PTCy was similar to that in the CNI/methotrexate controls.

Trimming costs V 5 bases and J 1 base, and their ends lie 17 bases apart. According to the germline V gene, CDR1 reads SGHAT and CDR2 reads FQNNGV. The CDR3, cysteine through phenylalanine, is 16 amino acids long. The CDR3 DNA has 48 bases and is translated from base 1. Peripheral blood samples were provided by related bone marrow donors on the day of marrow donation. Naive T cells were defined as viable CD3+CD4+ or CD3+CD8+ cells that were CCR7+CD45RA+CD45RO-CD95-CD27+CD28+. Peripheral blood and bone marrow mononuclear cells were isolated by Ficoll-Hypaque density centrifugation and cryopreserved. CD4+ and CD8+ T cells, including naive and memory subsets, were sorted by FACS on a FACSAria II. Genomic DNA was used for TRB sequencing, which was performed with the immunoSEQ assay at survey resolution or with the hsTCRB kit. The paper's data handling went like this. The immunoSEQ software was used for initial read processing, and the LymphoSeq R package was used for repertoire analyses. Clonality was computed as 1 minus normalized Shannon entropy, and a Gini coefficient was also calculated for each TRB dataset. Phenotypes of unsorted samples were inferred by mapping TRB sequences from sorted subsets of the recipient or donor onto unsorted samples of the same recipient. TCRdb's version of the immuneACCESS table is confined to in-frame rearrangements and falls short of the full clone set. An unresolved V gene accounts for under half of the shortfall where checked; the remainder is of unknown origin. The V and J calls and clone size come from that table; D and trimming were worked out from the DNA. In all, the sample holds about 6,900 clones, and roughly 98% of those were seen once. 0.5% to 0.65% of the sample is in the top ten clones.

About this clone: Its antigen remains unidentified. Base qualities were left out, and no much larger clone turns up one base away.

Sequenced: naive CD8+ T cells sorted from PBMCs. The V and J genes are TRBV11-2 and TRBJ1-1, with TRBD1 tentatively as D gene (5 bases match). This TCR was sampled from a woman in her 30s in good health and a related stem cell transplant donor. Read as DNA, the sequence is TGTGCCAGCAGCACCGCCGGTGGGGCAGAGAACACTGAAGCTTTCTTT. It codes for CASSTAGGAENTEAFF.